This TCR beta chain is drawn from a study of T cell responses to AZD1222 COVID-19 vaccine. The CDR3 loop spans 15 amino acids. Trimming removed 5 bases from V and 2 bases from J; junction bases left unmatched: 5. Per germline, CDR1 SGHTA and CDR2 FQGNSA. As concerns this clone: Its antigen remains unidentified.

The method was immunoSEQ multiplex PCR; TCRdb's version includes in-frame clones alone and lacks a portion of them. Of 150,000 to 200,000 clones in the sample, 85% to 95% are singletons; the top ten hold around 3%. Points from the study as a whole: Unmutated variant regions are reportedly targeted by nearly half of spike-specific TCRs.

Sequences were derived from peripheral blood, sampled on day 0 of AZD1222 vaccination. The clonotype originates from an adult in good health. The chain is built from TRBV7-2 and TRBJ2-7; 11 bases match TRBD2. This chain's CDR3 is CASSKRTSGPYEQYF. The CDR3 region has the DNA TGTGCCAGCAGCAAAAGGACTAGCGGGCCCTACGAGCAGTACTTC.